This T cell receptor (beta chain) emerged from a study of Ad26.COV2.S vaccination and SARS-CoV-2 variants. The repertoire was sequenced with immunoSEQ multiplex PCR; TCRdb's copy has only in-frame clones and lacks some. The table records 440,000 or so clones, roughly nine tenths of them present only once. With V trimmed by 11 bases and J by 6 bases, 13 bases remained unmatched. Germline CDR1 and CDR2: MNHEY and SVGAGI. The CDR3 contains 15 residues. Points on this clone: Its antigen is not identified.

Whole-study findings and limits: CD8+ and CD4+ T cells specific for spike reportedly responded with substantial breadth after vaccination.

Documented treatment: roughly 18 received Ad26.COV2.S at low or high dose, single or two shots; roughly five received placebo; per-sample allocation not given. Material that was analyzed had been drawn on day 63 after the first vaccine or placebo injection. The receptor comes from a person between 18 and 65 years old who received the Ad26.COV2.S COVID-19 vaccine or a placebo. The chain recombines TRBV6-5 with TRBJ1-3, with 10 bases identical to TRBD1. Sequences were derived from peripheral blood, sampled in a trial of Ad26.COV2.S vaccine versus placebo. CDR3 in DNA: TGTGCCGCAGCGCGGGACAGGGGAAACGAAAACACCATATATTTT. Amino acid sequence: CAAARDRGNENTIYF.